Following are 23 T cell receptor beta chains from one sample sequenced in a study of brain T cells in children with intractable seizures. Data came from immunoSEQ multiplex PCR; TCRdb stores just in-frame clones and leaves some out. The sample has roughly 80,000 clones, 91% seen once. Here the sequenced sample was peripheral blood, taken at surgery. The receptors originated from a girl aged 2-15 years with Rasmussen encephalitis and intractable seizures.

The chain uses TRBV7-2 and TRBJ2-3; 10 nucleotides match TRBD2. The CDR3 is 18 residues long. V shed 0 bases and J 7 bases; nucleotides not matched to a gene: 13. In germline, CDR1 is SGHTA, CDR2 FQGNSA. The CDR3 region has the DNA TGTGCCAGCAGCTTAGCGGGGATAAGCGGGGGGGCCCCCCATACGCAGTATTTT. Translation gives CASSLAGISGGAPHTQYF.

In this sample, this clone is medium-sized. This sequence joins TRBV9 and TRBJ1-1; D ambiguous. This CDR3 has 15 amino acids. CDR1 and CDR2 (germline): SGDLS, YYNGEE. Trimming removed 4 bases at V and 8 bases at J, with 21 bases between. The CDR3 spells CASSPYSGLDPEAFF. The CDR3 coding sequence is TGTGCCAGCAGCCCCTACTCCGGATTGGATCCCGAAGCTTTCTTT.

V and J are TRBV30 and TRBJ1-1; unclear D gene. V lost 5 bases to trimming and J lost 8 bases, with 18 bases between them. Germline CDR1 is GTSNPN and CDR2 is SVGIG (reference sequence). The CDR3 runs to 13 residues. CDR3 in amino acids: CAWAGGRAGEAFF. CDR3 in DNA: TGTGCCTGGGCGGGCGGGCGTGCGGGAGAAGCTTTCTTT.

V usage is TRBV18 and J usage is TRBJ2-6; 8 nucleotides agree with TRBD1. Per germline, CDR1 KGHSH and CDR2 LQKENI. V dropped 2 bases and J dropped 0; count of bases not matched to a gene: 9. The CDR3 extends over 19 amino acids. CDR3 sequence (DNA): TGTGCCAGCTCACCAACGGCGGGACAGGCTTTCTCTGGGGCCAACGTCCTGACTTTC. It specifies CASSPTAGQAFSGANVLTF.

The chain recombines TRBV7-8 with TRBJ2-1; D unclear. This CDR3 has 13 residues. V was trimmed by 5 bases and J by 9 bases, leaving 14 bases between them. The germline V gene encodes CDR1 SGHVS and CDR2 FQNEAQ. The CDR3 reads CASSRIVTSEQFF. Written as DNA, the CDR3 is TGTGCCAGCAGCCGAATCGTTACTTCTGAGCAGTTCTTC.

The chain uses TRBV27 and TRBJ1-2, with D unresolved. Trimming shortened V by 6 bases and J by 3 bases, and 23 bases separated the two germline ends. The CDR3 is made up of 17 amino acids. Germline V lookup: CDR1 MNHEY, CDR2 SMNVEV (reference sequence). The CDR3 DNA sequence: TGTGCCAGCAGATCCCTGGTAGGTTTCATCCGGGACTATGGCTACACCTTC. Its protein is CASRSLVGFIRDYGYTF.

V usage is TRBV4-1 and J usage is TRBJ1-4, with D tentatively TRBD1 (5 bases). The V gene's germline CDR1 is MGHRA and CDR2 YSYEKL. There are 15 residues in the CDR3. Trimming stripped 3 bases from V and 8 bases from J, with 16 bases between. CDR3 coding DNA: TGCGCCAGCAGCCATTTCGAGAGGGGAGCAGAAAAACTGTTTTTT. As protein: CASSHFERGAEKLFF.

The chain is built from TRBV29-1 and TRBJ2-1; D is unclear. Germline assignment: CDR1 SQVTM and CDR2 ANQGSEA. The V gene lost 3 bases and the J gene lost 5 bases, with 14 bases spanning the gap. This CDR3 comprises 14 residues. The CDR3 here is CSVDRPYPNNEQFF. The CDR3 nucleotides read TGCAGCGTTGACCGGCCCTACCCGAACAATGAGCAGTTCTTC.

This clone was observed a few times. The chain has TRBV21-1 and TRBJ1-5; no DNA check was done on the table's D call, TRBD1. TRBV21-1 is a known pseudogene. The CDR3 contains 13 residues. CDR3 sequence: CASSARENQPQHF. The DNA of the CDR3 is TGTGCCAGCAGCGCCAGGGAAAATCAGCCCCAGCATTTT.

In its sample, this clone was seen a few times. The chain carries TRBV3-1 (or the pseudogene TRBV3-2) and TRBJ1-3, with D uncertain. Germline V gene data show CDR1 as LGHDT and CDR2 as YNNKEL (reference sequence). This CDR3 region has 15 residues. V was pared by 4 bases and J by 0 bases, with 10 bases between. Here the CDR3 DNA reads TGTGCCAGCAGCCGGGCCAGTAGCTCTGGAAACACCATATATTTT. Its protein product is CASSRASSSGNTIYF.

The chain is built from TRBV5-4 and TRBJ2-3; D is unresolved. Trimming took off 0 bases at V and 0 bases at J, with 17 bases between the two ends. There are 18 residues in the CDR3. Germline V gene sequence: CDR1 SGHNT, CDR2 YYREEE (reference sequence). CDR3 sequence reads: CASSLGATTLSSTDTQYF. CDR3 bases: TGTGCCAGCAGCTTGGGGGCGACAACCCTCTCAAGCACAGATACGCAGTATTTT.

The chain combines TRBV10-3 with TRBJ1-6, with D hard to call. This CDR3 is 14 amino acids long. Trimming pared 6 bases from V and 9 bases from J, leaving 15 bases between. CDR1 ENHRY and CDR2 SYGVKD come from the germline V gene. The CDR3 coding sequence is TGTGCCATCAGGGACTTTTTGCCCGGTTCACCCCTCCACTTT. Amino acids: CAIRDFLPGSPLHF.

The chain employs TRBV6-5 and TRBJ2-7; 10 bases match TRBD1. V lost 2 bases, J lost 5 bases, and 3 bases stayed unmatched. Germline assignment: CDR1 MNHEY and CDR2 SVGAGI. The CDR3 totals 14 residues. CDR3 bases: TGTGCCAGCAGTTACGTTGGGACAGGGGACGAGCAGTACTTC. It specifies CASSYVGTGDEQYF.

A few counts support this clone. The CDR3 is CASSDRHLYEQYF. The CDR3 DNA is TGTGCCAGCAGCGATCGACACCTTTACGAGCAGTACTTC. This chain uses TRBV7-9 with TRBJ2-7; D not resolved. Per germline, CDR1 SEHNR and CDR2 FQNEAQ (reference sequence). The CDR3 runs 13 residues. V was shortened by 5 bases and J by 4 bases, with 12 bases between the two germline ends.

The chain has TRBV24-1 and TRBJ2-7; D uncertain. There are 12 residues in the CDR3. The V end lost 3 bases, the J end lost 1 base, and 3 bases lay between the germline ends. In germline, CDR1 is KGHDR, CDR2 SFDVKD. The CDR3 reads CATSDDSYEQYF. In DNA form, the CDR3 reads TGTGCCACCAGTGATGATTCCTACGAGCAGTACTTC.

The chain employs TRBV5-6 and TRBJ2-7; D might be TRBD2 (6 bases). CDR1 and CDR2 (germline): SGHDT, YYEEEE. With 1 base removed from V and 3 bases from J, the gap between germline ends came to 17 bases. The CDR3 contains 16 residues. The CDR3 region is CASSLKLGGPSYEQYF. The CDR3 nucleotides are TGTGCCAGCAGCTTGAAGCTGGGGGGTCCGAGCTACGAGCAGTACTTC.

The J gene is TRBJ1-1, the V gene TRBV6-6; D gene unclear. Trimming cost V 6 bases and J 1 base, with 9 bases left between them. In germline, CDR1 is MNHNY, CDR2 SVGAGI (reference sequence). This CDR3 has 13 residues. CDR3 amino acids: CASSRDQNTEAFF. The CDR3 DNA reads TGTGCCAGCAGCCGTGACCAGAACACTGAAGCTTTCTTT.

J is TRBJ1-1 and V is TRBV28, with D maybe TRBD1 (5 bases). Trimming stripped 6 bases from V and 1 base from J, with 15 bases between. The germline CDR1 and CDR2 sequences are MDHEN and SYDVKM. The CDR3 extends over 15 amino acids. CDR3 sequence: CASSRAGTENTEAFF. Here the CDR3 DNA reads TGTGCCAGCAGCCGAGCCGGGACGGAGAACACTGAAGCTTTCTTT.

The V and J genes are TRBV7-2 and TRBJ1-1; no reliable D call. Deletions cut 2 bases from V and 2 bases from J, with 9 bases between. This CDR3 region has 14 residues. The germline gives CDR1 SGHTA, CDR2 FQGNSA. The CDR3 sequence: CASSLKGGNTEAFF. CDR3 bases: TGTGCCAGCAGCTTAAAGGGCGGTAACACTGAAGCTTTCTTT.

V gene TRBV9 combines with J gene TRBJ1-1; D possibly corresponds to TRBD1 (5 bases). Trimming took 4 bases from V and 1 from J, leaving 14 bases between them. There are 15 residues in the CDR3. CDR1 and CDR2 from the germline V gene are SGDLS and YYNGEE. The CDR3 coding sequence is TGTGCCAGCAGCCCCTCGAACGGACAGAACACTGAAGCTTTCTTT. Its translation: CASSPSNGQNTEAFF. Full variable domain (remainder filled in from reference TRBV9 and TRBJ1-1): DSGVTQTPKHLITATGQRVTLRCSPRSGDLSVYWYQQSLDQGLQFLIQYYNGEERAKGNILERFSAQQFPDLHSELNLSSLELGDSALYFCASSPSNGQNTEAFFGQGTRLTVV.

J is TRBJ1-1 and V is TRBV3-1 (or the pseudogene TRBV3-2); D is undetermined. The CDR3 extends over 14 amino acids. Per germline, CDR1 LGHDT and CDR2 YNNKEL (reference sequence). V dropped 4 bases and J dropped 6 bases, with 15 bases sitting between them. The CDR3, as DNA: TGTGCCAGCAGCCCGCGGCTGGGTGCCTCTGAAGCTTTCTTT. Amino acids: CASSPRLGASEAFF.

The rearrangement links TRBV29-1 to TRBJ1-1; TRBD1 is a possible D gene (6 bases). V dropped 4 bases and J dropped 0 bases, with 9 bases sitting between them. The germline gives CDR1 SQVTM, CDR2 ANQGSEA. This CDR3 has 13 amino acids. The CDR3 region is CSVGGQLNTEAFF. DNA of the CDR3: TGCAGCGTTGGAGGACAGTTGAACACTGAAGCTTTCTTT.

V is TRBV30 and J is TRBJ1-3; no definite D call. Trimming stripped 3 bases from V and 4 bases from J, with 13 bases between. This CDR3 is built from 14 residues. Per germline, CDR1 GTSNPN and CDR2 SVGIG (reference sequence). The CDR3: CAWSLGRAGNTIYF. DNA for the CDR3: TGTGCCTGGAGCCTTGGACGGGCCGGAAACACCATATATTTT. The full variable domain, its missing parts supplied by reference TRBV30 and TRBJ1-3, is SQTIHQWPATLVQPVGSPLSLECTVEGTSNPNLYWYRQAAGRGLQLLFYSVGIGQISSEVPQNLSASRPQDRQFILSSKKLLLSDSGFYLCAWSLGRAGNTIYFGEGSWLTVV.